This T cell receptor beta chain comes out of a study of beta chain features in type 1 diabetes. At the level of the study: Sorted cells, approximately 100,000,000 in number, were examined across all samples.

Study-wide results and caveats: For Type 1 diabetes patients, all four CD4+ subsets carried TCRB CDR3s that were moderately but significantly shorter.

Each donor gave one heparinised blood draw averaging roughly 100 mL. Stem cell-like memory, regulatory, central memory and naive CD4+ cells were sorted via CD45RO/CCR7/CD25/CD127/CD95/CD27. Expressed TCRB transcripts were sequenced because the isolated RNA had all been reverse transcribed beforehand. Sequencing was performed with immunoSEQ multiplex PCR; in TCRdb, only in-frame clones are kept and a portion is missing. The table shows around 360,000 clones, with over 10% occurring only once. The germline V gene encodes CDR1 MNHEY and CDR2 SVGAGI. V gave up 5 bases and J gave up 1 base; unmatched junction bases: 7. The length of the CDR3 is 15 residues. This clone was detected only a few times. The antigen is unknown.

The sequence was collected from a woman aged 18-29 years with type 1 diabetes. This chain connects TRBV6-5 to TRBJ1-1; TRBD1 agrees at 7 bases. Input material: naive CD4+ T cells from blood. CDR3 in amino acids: CASSTGTAQNTEAFF. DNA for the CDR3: TGTGCCAGCAGTACCGGGACAGCACAGAACACTGAAGCTTTCTTT.